These 9 T cell receptor beta chains came from one sample sequenced in a study of blood T cell repertoires in COVID-19. Profiling relied on immunoSEQ multiplex PCR, and the TCRdb table lists in-frame clones only, not all of them. The table lists about 400,000 clones, 88% of them singletons, with roughly 1.9% in the top ten. The specimen sequenced was PBMCs or T cells enriched from blood (not recorded which). Every receptor here comes from a woman aged 40 to 50 with acute COVID-19.

The chain carries TRBV5-1 and TRBJ2-7, with 7 bases matching TRBD1. Germline CDR1 is SGHRS and CDR2 is YFSETQ. The CDR3 runs 14 residues. J gave up 2 bases and V 4 bases, and 6 bases lay outside the gene matches. Here the CDR3 DNA reads TGCGCCAGCAGCGGGAACAGGGGACCCTACGAGCAGTACTTC. Its translation is CASSGNRGPYEQYF.

As DNA, the CDR3 is TGTGCCAGCACTGGGAGGTCGGCTTCACCCCTCCACTTT. This codes for CASTGRSASPLHF. This sequence joins TRBV27 and TRBJ1-6; D call uncertain. CDR3 size: 13 residues. Germline V gene data show CDR1 as MNHEY and CDR2 as SMNVEV (reference sequence). V dropped 7 bases and J dropped 9 bases, with 13 bases sitting between them.

A word on this clone: Other DNA sequences of this sample code for an identical CDR3. The chain recombines TRBV20-1 with TRBJ2-7; D perhaps matches TRBD1 (6 bases). V lost 6 bases and J lost 3, with 9 bases in between. Germline-derived CDR1 and CDR2 are DFQATT and SNEGSKA (reference sequence). This CDR3 has 11 residues. CDR3 sequence: CSAPRGYEQYF. In DNA, the CDR3 is TGCAGTGCCCCCAGGGGCTACGAGCAGTACTTC.

This CDR3 is CASSLERSRRYF. DNA for the CDR3: TGTGCCAGCAGCTTGGAAAGGAGTCGGAGATACTTC. The J gene is TRBJ2-7, the V gene TRBV5-4, with no clear D. The CDR3 spans 12 residues. The germline V and J ends were trimmed by 0 bases and 13 bases, with 14 bases remaining between them. The germline gives CDR1 SGHNT, CDR2 YYREEE (reference sequence). The complete variable domain, with remaining parts taken from reference TRBV5-4 and TRBJ2-7, reads ETGVTQSPTHLIKTRGQQVTLRCSSQSGHNTVSWYQQALGQGPQFIFQYYREEENGRGNFPPRFSGLQFPNYSSELNVNALELDDSALYLCASSLERSRRYFGPGTRLTVT.

This clone is a singleton in its sample. The chain carries TRBV19 and TRBJ2-7; the match to TRBD1 covers 9 bases. This CDR3 region has 17 residues. With 0 bases clipped from V and 4 bases from J, the junction kept 10 bases outside the gene matches. CDR1 and CDR2 (germline): LNHDA, SQIVND (reference sequence). CDR3 bases: TGTGCCAGTAGTATAGATCTATGGGGACAGGGTCCTTACGAGCAGTACTTC. Its translation: CASSIDLWGQGPYEQYF.

This chain connects TRBV6-5 to TRBJ1-6; TRBD1 agrees at 7 bases. CDR3 length: 16 residues. Losses at the gene ends were 3 bases for V and 9 bases for J; bases not matched to a gene: 11. Germline loops: CDR1 MNHEY, CDR2 SVGAGI. DNA for the CDR3: TGTGCCAGCAGTTATAGTTTAGCAGGGGGTGGTTCACCCCTCCACTTT. Translated, it gives CASSYSLAGGGSPLHF.

The V call is TRBV13, the J call TRBJ2-5; no clear D. CDR3 length equals 13 residues. V was trimmed by 7 bases and J by 2 bases, leaving 11 bases between them. CDR1 is PRHDT and CDR2 is FYEKMQ in the germline V gene (reference sequence). CDR3 coding DNA: TGTGCCAGCAATTCCTATTCTCAAGAGACCCAGTACTTC. Translation gives CASNSYSQETQYF.

This chain uses TRBV6-5 with TRBJ1-2; 7 positions match TRBD1. This CDR3 comprises 13 residues. The J segment lost 7 bases and the V segment lost 7 bases, leaving 9 bases of the junction unmatched. Germline V gene lookup returns CDR1 MNHEY and CDR2 SVGAGI. For the CDR3, the DNA is TGTGCCAGCAATAAACCGACAGGGACTGGCTACACCTTC. Its protein is CASNKPTGTGYTF.

The J gene is TRBJ2-7, the V gene TRBV6-2 or TRBV6-3, with 7 bases identical to TRBD1. The CDR3 spans 17 residues. Trimming took 0 bases from V and 1 from J; bases not matched to a gene: 9. Germline assignment: CDR1 MNHEY and CDR2 SVGEGT. The CDR3 DNA follows: TGTGCCAGCAGTTACTCGGAATTGACAGGGATGTCCTACGAGCAGTACTTC. This gives the protein CASSYSELTGMSYEQYF.